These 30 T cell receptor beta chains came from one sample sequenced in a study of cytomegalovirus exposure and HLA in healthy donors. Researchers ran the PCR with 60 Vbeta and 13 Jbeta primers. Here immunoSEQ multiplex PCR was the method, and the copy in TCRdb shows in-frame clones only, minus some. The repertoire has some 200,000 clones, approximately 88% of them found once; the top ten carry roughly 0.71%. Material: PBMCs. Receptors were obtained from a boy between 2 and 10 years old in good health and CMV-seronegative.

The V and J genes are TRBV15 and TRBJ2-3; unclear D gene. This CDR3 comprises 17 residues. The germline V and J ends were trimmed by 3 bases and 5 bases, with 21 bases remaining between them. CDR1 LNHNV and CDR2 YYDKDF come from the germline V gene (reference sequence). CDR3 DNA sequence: TGTGCCACCAGCAGGGTAACCGGTAGATCCACCCAAGATACGCAGTATTTT. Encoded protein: CATSRVTGRSTQDTQYF. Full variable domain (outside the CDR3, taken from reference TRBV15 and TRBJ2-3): DAMVIQNPRYQVTQFGKPVTLSCSQTLNHNVMYWYQQKSSQAPKLLFHYYDKDFNNEADTPDNFQSRRPNTSFCFLDIRSPGLGDTAMYLCATSRVTGRSTQDTQYFGPGTRLTVL.

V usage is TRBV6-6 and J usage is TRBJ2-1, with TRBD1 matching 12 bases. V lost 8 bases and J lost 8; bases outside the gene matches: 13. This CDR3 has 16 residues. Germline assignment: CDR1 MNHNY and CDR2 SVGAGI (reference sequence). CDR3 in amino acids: CASYGTGGKVTYEQFF. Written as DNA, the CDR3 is TGTGCCAGCTACGGGACAGGGGGCAAAGTTACGTATGAGCAGTTCTTC.

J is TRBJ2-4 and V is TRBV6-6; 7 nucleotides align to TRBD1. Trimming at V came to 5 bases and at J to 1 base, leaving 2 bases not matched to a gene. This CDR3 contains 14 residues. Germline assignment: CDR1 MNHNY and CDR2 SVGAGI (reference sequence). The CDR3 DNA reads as TGTGCCAGCAGTATGGACAGGGCCAAAAACATTCAGTACTTC. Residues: CASSMDRAKNIQYF.

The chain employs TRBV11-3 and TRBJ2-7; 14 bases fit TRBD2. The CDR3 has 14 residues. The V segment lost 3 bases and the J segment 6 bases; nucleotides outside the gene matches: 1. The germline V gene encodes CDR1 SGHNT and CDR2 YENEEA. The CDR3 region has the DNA TGTGCCAGCAGCTTGACTAGCGGGAGGGCCGAGCAGTACTTC. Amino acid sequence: CASSLTSGRAEQYF.

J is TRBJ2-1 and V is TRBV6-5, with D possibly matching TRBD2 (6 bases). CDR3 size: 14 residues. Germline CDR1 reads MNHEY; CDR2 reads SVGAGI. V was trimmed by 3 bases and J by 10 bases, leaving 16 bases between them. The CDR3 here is CASSYRDSIGEQFF. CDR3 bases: TGTGCCAGCAGTTATAGGGACTCCATAGGGGAGCAGTTCTTC.

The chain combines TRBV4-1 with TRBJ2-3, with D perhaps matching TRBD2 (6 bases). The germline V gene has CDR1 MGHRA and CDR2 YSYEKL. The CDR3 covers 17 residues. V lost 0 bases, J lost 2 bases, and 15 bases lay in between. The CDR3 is CASSQEVGLLFTDTQYF. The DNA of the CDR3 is TGCGCCAGCAGCCAAGAGGTGGGACTCCTTTTCACAGATACGCAGTATTTT.

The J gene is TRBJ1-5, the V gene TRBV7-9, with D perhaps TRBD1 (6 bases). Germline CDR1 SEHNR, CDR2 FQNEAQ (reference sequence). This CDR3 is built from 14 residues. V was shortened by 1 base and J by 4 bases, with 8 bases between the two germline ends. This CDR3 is CASSLGTVNQPQHF. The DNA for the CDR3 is TGTGCCAGCAGCTTAGGGACAGTAAATCAGCCCCAGCATTTT.

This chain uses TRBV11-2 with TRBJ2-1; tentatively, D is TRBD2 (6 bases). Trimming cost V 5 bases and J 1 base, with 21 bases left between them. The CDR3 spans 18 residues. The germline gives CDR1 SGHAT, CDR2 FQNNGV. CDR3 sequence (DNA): TGTGCCAGCAGCCCCAGGCCCACCATAGCGGTTTCCTACAATGAGCAGTTCTTC. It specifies CASSPRPTIAVSYNEQFF.

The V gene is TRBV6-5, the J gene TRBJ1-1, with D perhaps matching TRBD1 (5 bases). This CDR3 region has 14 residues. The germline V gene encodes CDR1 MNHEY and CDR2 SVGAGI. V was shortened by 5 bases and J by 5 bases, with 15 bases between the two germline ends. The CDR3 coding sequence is TGTGCCAGCAGTGAGATAGGGAGGGGTACTGAAGCTTTCTTT. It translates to CASSEIGRGTEAFF.

In nucleotides, the CDR3 is TGTGCCAGCAGTGAATCCGGGGAAAACTCCTATGGCTACACCTTC. Its protein is CASSESGENSYGYTF. The chain is built from TRBV6-1 and TRBJ1-2; D is unresolved. The length of the CDR3 is 15 residues. Germline lookup yields CDR1 MNHNS and CDR2 SASEGT. V lost 2 bases, J lost 4 bases, and 14 bases lay in between.

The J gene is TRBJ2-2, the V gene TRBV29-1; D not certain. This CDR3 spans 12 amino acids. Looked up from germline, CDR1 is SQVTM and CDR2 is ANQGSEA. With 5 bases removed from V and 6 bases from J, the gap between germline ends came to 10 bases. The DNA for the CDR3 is TGCAGCGTTACCGGTTTGGCCGGGGAGCTGTTTTTT. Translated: CSVTGLAGELFF.

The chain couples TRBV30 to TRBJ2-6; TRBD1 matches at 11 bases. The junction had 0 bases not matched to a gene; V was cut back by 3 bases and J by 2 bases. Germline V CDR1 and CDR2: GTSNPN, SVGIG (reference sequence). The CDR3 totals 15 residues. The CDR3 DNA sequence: TGTGCCTGGAGGGACAGGGGGCCTGGGGCCAACGTCCTGACTTTC. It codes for CAWRDRGPGANVLTF.

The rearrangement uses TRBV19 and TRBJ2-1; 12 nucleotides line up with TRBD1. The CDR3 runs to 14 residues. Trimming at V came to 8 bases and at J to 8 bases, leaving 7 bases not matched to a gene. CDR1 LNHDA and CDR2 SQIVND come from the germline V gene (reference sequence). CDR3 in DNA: TGTGCCAGTCGGGACAGGGGGCGCGGACATGAGCAGTTCTTC. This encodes CASRDRGRGHEQFF.

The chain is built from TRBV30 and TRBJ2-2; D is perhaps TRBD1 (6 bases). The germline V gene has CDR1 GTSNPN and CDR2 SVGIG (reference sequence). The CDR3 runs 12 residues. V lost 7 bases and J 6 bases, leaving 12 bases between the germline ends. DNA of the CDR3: TGTGCCTTCTCTCCAGGGGCCGGGGAGCTGTTTTTT. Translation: CAFSPGAGELFF.

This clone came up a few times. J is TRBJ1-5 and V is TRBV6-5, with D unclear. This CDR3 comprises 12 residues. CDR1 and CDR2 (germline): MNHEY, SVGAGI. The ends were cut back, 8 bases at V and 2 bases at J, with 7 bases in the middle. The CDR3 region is CASRGGNQPQHF. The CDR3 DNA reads TGTGCCAGCCGCGGAGGCAATCAGCCCCAGCATTTT.

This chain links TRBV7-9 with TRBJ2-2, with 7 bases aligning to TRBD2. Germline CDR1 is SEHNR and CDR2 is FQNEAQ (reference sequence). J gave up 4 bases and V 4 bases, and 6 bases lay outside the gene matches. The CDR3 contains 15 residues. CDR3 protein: CASSSRTRPTGELFF. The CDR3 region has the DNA TGTGCCAGCAGCTCCAGGACTAGACCCACCGGGGAGCTGTTTTTT.

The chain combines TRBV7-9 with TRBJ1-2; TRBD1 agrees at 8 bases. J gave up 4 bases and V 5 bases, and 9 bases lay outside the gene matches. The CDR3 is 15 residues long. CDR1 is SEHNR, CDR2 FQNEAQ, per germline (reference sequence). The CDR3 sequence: CASSRGDRRSYGYTF. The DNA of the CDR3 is TGTGCCAGCAGCCGCGGGGACAGGAGAAGCTATGGCTACACCTTC.

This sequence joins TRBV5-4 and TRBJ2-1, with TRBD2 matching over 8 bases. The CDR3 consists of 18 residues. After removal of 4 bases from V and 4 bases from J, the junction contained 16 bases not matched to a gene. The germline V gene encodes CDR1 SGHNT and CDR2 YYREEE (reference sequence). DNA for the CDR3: TGTGCCAGCAGCCGGGATGGGCCAGCGGGAGTTGGGTACAATGAGCAGTTCTTC. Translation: CASSRDGPAGVGYNEQFF.

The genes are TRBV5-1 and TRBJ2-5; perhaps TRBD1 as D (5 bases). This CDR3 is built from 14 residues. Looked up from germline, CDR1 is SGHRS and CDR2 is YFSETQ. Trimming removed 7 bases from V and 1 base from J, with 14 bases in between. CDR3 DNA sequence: TGCGCCAGCCTTAATTGGGGCAGCCAAGAGACCCAGTACTTC. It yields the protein CASLNWGSQETQYF.

Here the CDR3 reads CASSEGQGHYEQYF. The DNA for the CDR3 is TGCGCCAGCAGTGAAGGGCAGGGGCACTACGAGCAGTACTTC. The chain recombines TRBV10-1 with TRBJ2-7; D might be TRBD1 (6 bases). The CDR3 contains 14 residues. V lost 3 bases and J lost 3, with 12 bases in between. The germline V gene has CDR1 WNHNN and CDR2 SYGVQD (reference sequence).

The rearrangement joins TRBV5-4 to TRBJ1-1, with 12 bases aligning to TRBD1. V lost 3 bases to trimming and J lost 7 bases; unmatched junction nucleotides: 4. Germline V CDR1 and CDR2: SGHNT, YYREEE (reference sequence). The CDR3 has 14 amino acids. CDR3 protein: CASSSGQGANEAFF. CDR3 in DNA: TGTGCCAGCAGCTCGGGACAGGGGGCCAATGAAGCTTTCTTT. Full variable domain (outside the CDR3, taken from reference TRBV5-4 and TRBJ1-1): ETGVTQSPTHLIKTRGQQVTLRCSSQSGHNTVSWYQQALGQGPQFIFQYYREEENGRGNFPPRFSGLQFPNYSSELNVNALELDDSALYLCASSSGQGANEAFFGQGTRLTVV.

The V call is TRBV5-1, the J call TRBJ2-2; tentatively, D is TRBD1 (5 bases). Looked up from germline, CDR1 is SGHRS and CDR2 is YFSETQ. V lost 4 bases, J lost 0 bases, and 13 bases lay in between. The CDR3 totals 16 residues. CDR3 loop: CASSGLGRANTGELFF. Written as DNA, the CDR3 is TGCGCCAGCAGCGGCCTCGGCAGGGCGAACACCGGGGAGCTGTTTTTT.

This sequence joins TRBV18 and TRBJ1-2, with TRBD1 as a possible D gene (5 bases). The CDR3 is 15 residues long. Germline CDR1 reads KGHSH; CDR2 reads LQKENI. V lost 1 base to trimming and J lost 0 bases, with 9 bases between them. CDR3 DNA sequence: TGTGCCAGCTCACCACAGGGGCCTGCTAACTATGGCTACACCTTC. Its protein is CASSPQGPANYGYTF.

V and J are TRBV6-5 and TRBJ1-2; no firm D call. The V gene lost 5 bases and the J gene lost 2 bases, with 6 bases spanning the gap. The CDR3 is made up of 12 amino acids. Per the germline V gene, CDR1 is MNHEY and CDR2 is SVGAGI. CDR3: CASSEGNYGYTF. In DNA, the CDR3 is TGTGCCAGCAGTGAGGGAAACTATGGCTACACCTTC.

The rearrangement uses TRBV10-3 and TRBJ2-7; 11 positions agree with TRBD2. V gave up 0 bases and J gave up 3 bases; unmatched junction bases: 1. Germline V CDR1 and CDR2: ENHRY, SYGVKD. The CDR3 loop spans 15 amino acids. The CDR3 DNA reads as TGTGCCATCAGTGAGTCCGGACTAGCGGGCTACGAGCAGTACTTC. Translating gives CAISESGLAGYEQYF.

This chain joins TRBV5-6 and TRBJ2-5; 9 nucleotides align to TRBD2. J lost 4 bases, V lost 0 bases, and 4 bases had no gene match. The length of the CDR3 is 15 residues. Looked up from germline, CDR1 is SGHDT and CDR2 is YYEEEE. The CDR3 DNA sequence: TGTGCCAGCAGCTTGGAGGCGGGGGGGCTAGAGACCCAGTACTTC. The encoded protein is CASSLEAGGLETQYF.

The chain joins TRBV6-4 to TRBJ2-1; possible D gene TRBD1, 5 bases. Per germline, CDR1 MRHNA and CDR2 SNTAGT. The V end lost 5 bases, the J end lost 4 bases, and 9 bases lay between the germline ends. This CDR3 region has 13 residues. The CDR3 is CASSKTDYNEQFF. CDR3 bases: TGTGCCAGCAGTAAGACAGATTACAATGAGCAGTTCTTC.

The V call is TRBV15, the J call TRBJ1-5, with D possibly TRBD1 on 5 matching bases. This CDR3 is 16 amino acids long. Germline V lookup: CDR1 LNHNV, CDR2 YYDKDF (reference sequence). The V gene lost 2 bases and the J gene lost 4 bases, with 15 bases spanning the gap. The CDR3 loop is CATSRSRTLGNQPQHF. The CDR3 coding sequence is TGTGCCACCAGCAGATCAAGGACACTGGGTAATCAGCCCCAGCATTTT.

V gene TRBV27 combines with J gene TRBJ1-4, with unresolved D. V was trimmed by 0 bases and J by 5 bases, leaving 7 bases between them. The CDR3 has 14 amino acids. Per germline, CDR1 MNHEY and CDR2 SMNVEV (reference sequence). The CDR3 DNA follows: TGTGCCAGCAGTTTATCGGAGGAGAATGAAAAACTGTTTTTT. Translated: CASSLSEENEKLFF.

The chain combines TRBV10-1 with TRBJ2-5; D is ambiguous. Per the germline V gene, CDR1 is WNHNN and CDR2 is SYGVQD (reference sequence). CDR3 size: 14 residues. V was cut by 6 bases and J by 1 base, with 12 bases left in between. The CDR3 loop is CASRSITGQETQYF. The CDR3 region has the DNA TGCGCCAGCAGATCTATAACGGGCCAAGAGACCCAGTACTTC.